This TCR beta chain is drawn from a study of shared clonotypes between healthy human individuals. Unsorted samples, those not sorted, used roughly 100 million PBMCs for genomic DNA. This clone was detected once. Each unsorted PBMC replicate got 300 ng genomic DNA, approximately 29,000 genomes. In the original processing: Junction-only immunoSEQ data arrived without quality scores, meaning filtering differed. TCRdb's table, derived via immunoSEQ multiplex PCR, lists solely in-frame clones and lacks some. V and J calls and clone size follow that table, whereas D and trimming were derived from the DNA. The table has around 500,000 clones, around 79% seen once. What was sequenced was PBMCs. The TCR comes from a middle-aged woman in good health. Some clones in this sample may be carry-over from other donors' samples.

The DNA for the CDR3 is TGCGCCAGCAGCCCCGGGCTAGCGGGAGGAATAAGGCAGTTCTTC. It codes for CASSPGLAGGIRQFF. The gene calls are TRBV4-3 and TRBJ2-1, with 11 bases lining up with TRBD2. Germline lookup yields CDR1 LGHNA and CDR2 YSLEER. The CDR3 has 15 residues. V was clipped by 4 bases and J by 12 bases; unmatched bases: 11.